This TCR beta chain was recovered during a study of blood T cell repertoires in COVID-19. At the level of the study: Both acute and convalescent COVID-19 samples were obtained from the United States, Italy and Spain. The cDNA or gDNA used as material had been derived from T cells, B-cell-depleted T cells, or PBMCs.

Trimming removed 0 bases at V and 8 bases at J, with 13 bases between. The CDR3 is 15 amino acids. Germline V gene lookup returns CDR1 LGHNA and CDR2 YSLEER. The authors' processing: It was from reference gene primer amplification that nucleated cell counts were estimated. This table comes from immunoSEQ multiplex PCR, and its TCRdb copy is limited to in-frame clones, with some not included. Clonal size and the V and J genes are those of that table, whereas D and trimming came from the DNA. This sample has under 200,000 clones, with approximately 84% found just once. The receptor comes from a woman older than 75 with acute or convalescent COVID-19. Sequenced sample: peripheral blood. The V gene is TRBV4-3, the J gene TRBJ2-2; no reliable D call. CDR3 sequence reads: CASSQDSLLLGELFF. CDR3 in DNA: TGCGCCAGCAGCCAAGATAGCCTTCTACTGGGGGAGCTGTTTTTT.